The sequence of this TCR beta chain was determined in a study of human T cells and chemical hapten exposure (dated by TCRdb to the early 2020s). In terms of the full investigation: Libraries were combined into a pool for sequencing, and differences in TCR yield between samples came mainly from small differences in library volumes within the pool. This study followed changes in the peripheral blood TCR repertoire in vivo during primary and secondary sensitization of alopecia patients to the hapten diphenylcyclopropenone (DPC). Both TCR alpha and TCR beta chains were sequenced from each blood RNA sample. Study-wide findings and limitations: DPC sensitization did not change how many TCRs were above 1 in 1000 frequency, and no evidence was found of alterations in global repertoire structure. After repeated subsampling, the strength of the expansion versus patch-test correlation and the threshold at which it became significant changed.

The CDR3 spans 17 residues, from the cysteine through the phenylalanine. Just the 51-base CDR3 DNA is kept, in frame starting at base 1. Relative to germline, V is 5 bases shorter and J is 5 bases shorter, with 24 bases between their ends. For CDR1 and CDR2, the germline V gene lists SGHTA and FQGTGA. Sample time point, as interpreted from the label and publication: healthy volunteer bleed at 6 weeks. Total RNA was extracted from unfractionated whole blood collected in Tempus Blood RNA tubes. Roughly five healthy volunteers acted as controls for TCR sequencing and had blood drawn at day 0, 2 weeks and 6 weeks. This clonotype was recorded many times. Its binding antigen is unknown. The input lacks base qualities; no much larger clone sits a single base away. Libraries were built with RACE. Sequencing relied on a NextSeq 500. Library preparation attached unique molecular identifiers to individual cDNA molecules for quantitative, reproducible TCR counting. The original pipeline was this. The median number of TCRs per sample was 95,638, ranging from 23,224 to 690,600. V, J and CDR3 annotation of the TCR reads was carried out using the Decombinator software suite. For the PS versus PT1 abundance plots, all samples were subsampled to the same number of TCRs (28,000). Expanded TCRs were defined as absent before sensitization and observed at least eight times at the 2-week time point. TCRdb ran its own pipeline on the public reads, namely fastp trimming at Q25 and MiXCR clone calling, and kept in-frame beta chains. Rows are unified per CDR3 protein, each entry keeping the most common DNA and genes. V and J calls and clone size were set by TCRdb, not the authors. The sample table lists more than 35,000 distinct CDR3 sequences, about 4% of them with a count of one. Around 6% of the sample lies in the top ten.

This TCR derives from a human donor in good health. Some clones in this sample may be carry-over from other donors' samples. This sequence uses TRBV7-3 and TRBJ2-5; the D gene is perhaps TRBD2, from 8 matching bases. Sequences were obtained from whole blood. DNA sequence: TGTGCCAGCAGCAGGGGGCGACTAGCGCCCCTGGAGGAGACCCAGTACTTC. Its product reads: CASSRGRLAPLEETQYF.